The 13 T cell receptor beta chains in this list originate from one sample, sequenced in a study of PD-L1 blockade in urothelial cancer (TCRdb year 2017). Library preparation used the immunoSEQ multiplex PCR assay. What TCRdb holds here is the immuneACCESS table cut down to in-frame rearrangements. Part of the clones is not present; checked against another copy, under half of the missing clones reflect an unresolved V gene, and the others are unexplained. The sample table records just over 35,000 clones; approximately 34% of these occur just once. The ten largest account for 8.9% of the sample. What this sample's time point label stands for: pretreatment tumor sample. The specimen was tumor tissue, collected before atezolizumab (anti-PD-L1) treatment. Receptors were obtained from a man in his fifties or sixties with urothelial cancer.

This clone appeared a few times. CDR3 residues: CASRTGNEKLFF. CDR3 nucleotides: TGTGCCAGCAGGACGGGGAATGAAAAACTGTTTTTT. The rearrangement joins TRBV6-8 to TRBJ1-4, with no clear D. The V gene's germline CDR1 is MNHGY and CDR2 SAAAGT. This CDR3 has 12 residues. V lost 6 bases and J lost 5, with 7 bases in between.

This chain joins TRBV30 and TRBJ2-2, with 8 bases fitting TRBD1. The CDR3 consists of 16 residues. Germline V gene sequence: CDR1 GTSNPN, CDR2 SVGIG (reference sequence). After removal of 2 bases from V and 1 base from J, the junction contained 6 bases not matched to a gene. CDR3 loop: CAWSNGQGGNTGELFF. The CDR3, as DNA: TGTGCCTGGAGTAATGGACAGGGAGGGAACACCGGGGAGCTGTTTTTT.

The table lists this clone with a few counts. The chain is built from TRBV30 and TRBJ1-5, with 10 bases fitting TRBD1. J lost 4 bases, V lost 0 bases, and 0 bases had no gene match. From germline, CDR1 is GTSNPN and CDR2 SVGIG (reference sequence). The CDR3 runs 14 residues. The CDR3 region is CAWSVGQGNQPQHF. For the CDR3, the DNA is TGTGCCTGGAGTGTGGGACAGGGGAATCAGCCCCAGCATTTT.

As DNA, the CDR3 is TGTGCCAGCTCCTTAGATGAGAACACTGAAGCTTTCTTT. It is translated as CASSLDENTEAFF. V usage is TRBV18 and J usage is TRBJ1-1; D gene ambiguous. Germline CDR1 is KGHSH and CDR2 is LQKENI. This CDR3 region has 13 residues. V lost 6 bases and J lost 1, with 9 bases in between.

The CDR3 coding sequence is TGCGCCAGCAGCTCTCCCGGGACAGTTAATGAAAAACTGTTTTTT. Encoded protein: CASSSPGTVNEKLFF. J is TRBJ1-4 and V is TRBV4-1, with 7 positions matching TRBD1. The CDR3 covers 15 residues. CDR1 MGHRA and CDR2 YSYEKL come from the germline V gene. Trimming cost V 5 bases and J 4 bases; bases outside gene matches: 7.

This CDR3 reads CASSEDWGEVRTF. The part of the CDR3 DNA that was read is TGTGCCAGCAGTGAAGATTGGGGTGAGGTTCGGACT. The chain couples TRBV6-1 to TRBJ1-5; D call uncertain. Read coverage stops 1 residue before the CDR3 terminus; the germline J gene supplies the remainder. The CDR3 is 13 amino acids. CDR1 MNHNS and CDR2 SASEGT come from the germline V gene.

This clone is medium-sized within its sample. V and J are TRBV19 and TRBJ1-5; D not certain. V lost 8 bases, J lost 1 base, and 12 bases lay in between. The germline V gene has CDR1 LNHDA and CDR2 SQIVND (reference sequence). The length of the CDR3 is 14 residues. In nucleotides, the CDR3 is TGTGCCAGTCGTTACAGCGGCAGCAATCAGCCCCAGCATTTT. This sequence encodes CASRYSGSNQPQHF. Using reference TRBV19 and TRBJ1-5 for the parts outside the CDR3, the full variable domain is DGGITQSPKYLFRKEGQNVTLSCEQNLNHDAMYWYRQDPGQGLRLIYYSQIVNDFQKGDIAEGYSVSREKKESFPLTVTSAQKNPTAFYLCASRYSGSNQPQHFGDGTRLSIL.

V is TRBV19 and J is TRBJ2-7, with 7 bases identical to TRBD1. The CDR3 is made up of 15 amino acids. The germline V gene has CDR1 LNHDA and CDR2 SQIVND (reference sequence). After removal of 1 base from V and 5 bases from J, the junction contained 8 bases not matched to a gene. CDR3 bases: TGTGCCAGTAGTATAGTAGGGGACAGCGTCCACGAGCAGTACTTC. Amino acid sequence: CASSIVGDSVHEQYF.

The rearrangement uses TRBV18 and TRBJ2-1; 9 positions agree with TRBD2. V dropped 0 bases and J dropped 15; count of bases not matched to a gene: 9. The germline V gene has CDR1 KGHSH and CDR2 LQKENI. CDR3 length equals 14 residues. CDR3 nucleotides: TGTGCCAGCTCACCACCAGCGGGAGGCTTAGTTCCGTTCTTC. Its protein is CASSPPAGGLVPFF.

This clone showed up just a few times. The gene calls are TRBV5-1 and TRBJ2-1, with 9 bases aligning to TRBD2. This CDR3 region has 15 residues. Germline CDR1 reads SGHRS; CDR2 reads YFSETQ. Losses at the gene ends were 4 bases for V and 5 bases for J; bases not matched to a gene: 7. In DNA form, the CDR3 reads TGCGCCAGCAGCCGGCGGGAGGGATACCACAATGAGCAGTTCTTC. It codes for CASSRREGYHNEQFF.

This clone was counted between two and nine times. The rearrangement links TRBV6-4 to TRBJ1-2; TRBD1 aligns across 7 bases. After removal of 5 bases from V and 6 bases from J, the junction contained 9 bases not matched to a gene. The CDR3 contains 14 residues. Germline V gene lookup returns CDR1 MRHNA and CDR2 SNTAGT. The CDR3 loop reads CASSSDGTAHGYTF. The CDR3 nucleotides are TGTGCCAGCAGTTCAGATGGGACAGCCCATGGCTACACCTTC.

This sequence joins TRBV6-8 and TRBJ1-5; TRBD1 matches 8 bases. Germline lookup yields CDR1 MNHGY and CDR2 SAAAGT. This CDR3 has 14 residues. Unmatched junction bases numbered 7, after V lost 6 bases and J lost 6 bases. CDR3 region: CASRYQGAGQPQHF. The CDR3 DNA follows: TGTGCCAGCAGGTATCAGGGGGCCGGTCAGCCCCAGCATTTT.

This chain uses TRBV6-9 with TRBJ2-1; TRBD2 matches at 7 bases. CDR1 is MNHGY and CDR2 is SVAAGI in the germline V gene. This CDR3 comprises 16 residues. V lost 3 bases to trimming and J lost 0 bases; unmatched junction nucleotides: 5. The CDR3 sequence is CASSYDRGSSYNEQFF. The DNA of the CDR3 is TGTGCCAGCAGTTACGATCGCGGGAGCTCCTACAATGAGCAGTTCTTC.